A single TCR beta chain is shown here with its context. Assay: immunoSEQ multiplex PCR; the TCRdb copy retains only in-frame clones and omits some. Among about 63,000 clones, about 82% were seen once, and the ten largest hold approximately 4%. This sample is drawn from a study of blood T cell repertoires in COVID-19. Study-level information: Donors in the United States, Italy and Spain gave samples during acute or convalescent COVID-19.

The sample comprised PBMCs or T cells enriched from blood (not recorded which). This clonotype originated in a woman aged 40 to 50 with acute COVID-19.

The CDR3 DNA follows: TGTGCCAGCACTATAGCCGAGGGGGCGCTGGGCAATCAGCCCCAGCATTTT. Translating gives CASTIAEGALGNQPQHF. The chain uses TRBV6-4 and TRBJ1-5; TRBD1 matches 7 bases. This CDR3 has 17 amino acids. The V gene end was trimmed by 7 bases and the J gene end by 2 bases; junction bases not matched to a gene: 14. Germline CDR1 reads MRHNA; CDR2 reads SNTAGT.